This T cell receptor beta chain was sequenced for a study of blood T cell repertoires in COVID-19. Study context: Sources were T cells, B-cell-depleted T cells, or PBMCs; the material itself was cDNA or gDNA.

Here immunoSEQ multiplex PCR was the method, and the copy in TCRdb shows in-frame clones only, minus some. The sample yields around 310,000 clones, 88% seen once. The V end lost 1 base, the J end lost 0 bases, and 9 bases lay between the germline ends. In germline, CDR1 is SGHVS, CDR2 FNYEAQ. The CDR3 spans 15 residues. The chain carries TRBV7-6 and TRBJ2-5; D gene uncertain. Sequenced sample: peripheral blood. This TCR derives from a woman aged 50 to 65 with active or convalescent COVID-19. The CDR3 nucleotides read TGTGCCAGCAGCTTAGTAGGAGAGTACCAAGAGACCCAGTACTTC. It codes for CASSLVGEYQETQYF.